The 8 T cell receptor beta chains below were found in one sample sequenced in a study of regulatory T cells in long-lasting Graves disease. Time point indicated: persistent/refractory GD, antithyroid drugs over 5 years with positive TRAb. Following extraction of RNA from PBMCs, that RNA was used to make the TCR library. For TCR beta, libraries came from iRepertoire HTBI primers and Arm-PCR of CDR3 regions. Each CDR3 protein gets one entry after TCRdb re-called the multiplex PCR reads with MiXCR. This table has some 370,000 distinct CDR3 sequences, around 21% appearing once. Sequenced here: peripheral blood mononuclear cells (PBMCs), sampled when the disease was refractory, from a patient treated with antithyroid drugs. These receptors all come from a female donor with Graves disease.

The chain employs TRBV10-3 and TRBJ2-2; D is unresolved. The V and J ends lost 0 bases and 1 base respectively, with 6 bases between them. Germline V lookup: CDR1 ENHRY, CDR2 SYGVKD. The CDR3 is made up of 15 amino acids. CDR3 region: CAISESHWNTGELFF. The CDR3 DNA reads as TGTGCCATCAGTGAGTCTCATTGGAACACCGGGGAGCTGTTTTTT.

This clonotype was detected only a few times. The chain links TRBV6-1 to TRBJ1-3; D remains ambiguous. This CDR3 is 14 amino acids long. The V gene lost 4 bases and the J gene lost 4 bases, with 11 bases spanning the gap. From germline, CDR1 is MNHNS and CDR2 SASEGT. CDR3 sequence: CASSVGVNGNTIYF. CDR3 nucleotides: TGTGCCAGCAGTGTAGGAGTTAACGGAAACACCATATATTTT.

The table lists this clonotype with a few counts. The V and J genes are TRBV19 and TRBJ1-3, with D hard to call. The CDR3 is made up of 14 amino acids. V was pared by 4 bases and J by 3 bases, with 10 bases between. Germline loops: CDR1 LNHDA, CDR2 SQIVND (reference sequence). The CDR3 loop reads CASSNSIRGNTIYF. CDR3 sequence (DNA): TGTGCCAGTAGTAACAGCATCCGTGGAAACACCATATATTTT.

About this clonotype: A much larger clone lies one base from this, so it may be a read error. CDR3 residues: CASSIVTLTGNYGYTF. CDR3 bases: TGTGCCAGCAGCATAGTCACCTTAACAGGGAACTATGGCTACACCTTC. The chain is built from TRBV5-4 and TRBJ1-2; D possibly corresponds to TRBD1 (6 bases). V was clipped by 4 bases and J by 2 bases, with 18 bases between them. The CDR3 contains 16 residues. Germline V gene data show CDR1 as SGHNT and CDR2 as YYREEE (reference sequence).

This clonotype was detected a few times. This chain joins TRBV7-2 and TRBJ2-5, with D possibly being TRBD2 (6 bases). The CDR3 spans 15 residues. The germline V and J ends were trimmed by 2 bases and 1 base, with 11 bases remaining between them. CDR1 is SGHTA, CDR2 FQGNSA, per germline. CDR3 nucleotides: TGTGCCAGCAGCTTAAGTCGCGGGATCCAAGAGACCCAGTACTTC. As protein: CASSLSRGIQETQYF.

This sequence joins TRBV6-1 and TRBJ2-5; the match to TRBD2 covers 10 bases. The CDR3 loop spans 14 amino acids. V lost 6 bases to trimming and J lost 5 bases; unmatched junction nucleotides: 6. CDR1 and CDR2 (germline): MNHNS, SASEGT. For the CDR3, the DNA is TGTGCCAGCAGGGCAAGCGGGAGGGGTGAGACCCAGTACTTC. Translated: CASRASGRGETQYF.

This clonotype was observed a handful of times. The DNA of the CDR3 is TGCAGTGCTAGCCCAAATGAAAAACTGTTTTTT. It yields the protein CSASPNEKLFF. This chain connects TRBV20-1 to TRBJ1-4; D not certain. Germline V gives CDR1 DFQATT, CDR2 SNEGSKA (reference sequence). This CDR3 comprises 11 residues. V was cut by 3 bases and J by 5 bases, with 4 bases left in between.

This clonotype was counted ten times or more. The V and J genes are TRBV7-9 and TRBJ1-4; 7 bases agree with TRBD1. With 5 bases clipped from V and 5 bases from J, the junction kept 5 bases outside the gene matches. The CDR3 totals 14 residues. Germline values: CDR1 SEHNR, CDR2 FQNEAQ (reference sequence). For the CDR3, the DNA is TGTGCCAGCAGCCCGGGGACAGTAAATGAAAAACTGTTTTTT. This gives the protein CASSPGTVNEKLFF.